Listed below are T cell receptor beta chains from one sample, sequenced in a study of vaccination effects on CD4 cells after COVID-19. The antigens of these receptors remain unknown. TCRdb's table, derived via immunoSEQ multiplex PCR, lists solely in-frame clones and lacks some. The table records roughly 34,000 clones, roughly 78% of them present only once. The sample consisted of CD4+ T cells from PBMCs cultured with HCoV-NL63 spike peptides, taken after COVID-19 vaccination. The origin of the receptors is a human donor who received a COVID-19 vaccine. Some clones in this sample may be carry-over from other donors' samples. Both conserved end residues are part of each CDR3. Each record gives: V gene, CDR3 length, clone size, D gene, J gene, CDR3 DNA, CDR3 protein. D genes are given only for firm matches. Clone size, where shown, is once, few, many, or a class for clones that have expanded.

TRBV3-1/TRBV3-2,16,-,-,TRBJ2-2,TGTGCCAGCAGCCGACGTTTGGGTGGAGGCACCGGGGAGCTGTTTTTT,CASSRRLGGGTGELFF
TRBV2,12,-,-,TRBJ2-5,TGTGCCAGCAGTGAGGCAGCGGAGACCCAGTACTTC,CASSEAAETQYF
TRBV24-1,15,-,-,TRBJ1-2,TGTGCCACCAGTGACCCTAAGACAGGCCACTATGGCTACACCTTC,CATSDPKTGHYGYTF
TRBV7-2,17,-,-,TRBJ1-3,TGTGCCAGCAGCTATCCGAATGGACGGCCCTCTGGAAACACCATATATTTT,CASSYPNGRPSGNTIYF
TRBV6-2/TRBV6-3,18,-,TRBD2,TRBJ2-3,TGTGCCAGCAGCCCCCTAGCGGGGGACGTAATTTGGACAGATACGCAGTATTTT,CASSPLAGDVIWTDTQYF
TRBV7-9,15,few,-,TRBJ2-2,TGTGCCAGCAACCAGGGGTCTAAAAACACCGGGGAGCTGTTTTTT,CASNQGSKNTGELFF
TRBV7-8,16,-,TRBD2,TRBJ2-3,TGTGCCAGCACCAAAAGACTAGCGGGGCTCACAGATACGCAGTATTTT,CASTKRLAGLTDTQYF
TRBV28,16,-,TRBD2,TRBJ2-3,TGTGCCAGCAGTTTGCCAGGAGCGGGGGGTTCAGATACGCAGTATTTT,CASSLPGAGGSDTQYF
TRBV4-3,17,-,TRBD2,TRBJ2-2,TGCGCCAGCAGCCAAGATTTCCGGGGGGGGGACACCGGGGAGCTGTTTTTT,CASSQDFRGGDTGELFF
TRBV5-1,15,-,-,TRBJ2-2,TGCGCCAGCAGCTTCGACCCTACGGACACCGGGGAGCTGTTTTTT,CASSFDPTDTGELFF
TRBV19,18,-,-,TRBJ2-6,TGTGCCAGTAGTACCTACAAAGGGGGGAGCTCTGGGGCCAACGTCCTGACTTTC,CASSTYKGGSSGANVLTF
TRBV28,13,-,-,TRBJ2-1,TGTGCCAGCAGTATTGACAGCCACAATGAGCAGTTCTTC,CASSIDSHNEQFF
TRBV13,12,few,-,TRBJ2-1,TGTGCCAGCAGCTCACAGTACAATGAGCAGTTCTTC,CASSSQYNEQFF
TRBV11-2,14,-,TRBD1,TRBJ1-6,TGTGCCAGCAGCCGGGGACAGGGGAATTCACCCCTCCACTTT,CASSRGQGNSPLHF
TRBV6-2/TRBV6-3,15,-,-,TRBJ2-5,TGTGCCAGCAGTGTTCGTGGCAGGGATCGGGAGACCCAGTACTTC,CASSVRGRDRETQYF
TRBV5-1,15,-,-,TRBJ2-3,TGCGCCAGCAGCTTGACAGGGATTAGCACAGATACGCAGTATTTT,CASSLTGISTDTQYF
TRBV7-9,12,once,-,TRBJ1-6,TGTGCCAGCAGCTTAGTAGACTCACCCCTCCACTTT,CASSLVDSPLHF
TRBV2,14,-,-,TRBJ2-5,TGTGCCAGCAACTTACAAGCGATAAGAGAGACCCAGTACTTC,CASNLQAIRETQYF
TRBV30,13,-,TRBD1,TRBJ1-4,TGTGCCTGCAGAGGACAGGGGGGCGAAAAACTGTTTTTT,CACRGQGGEKLFF
TRBV6-5,15,-,-,TRBJ2-2,TGTGCCAGCAGACCTCCGGGACATAACACCGGGGAGCTGTTTTTT,CASRPPGHNTGELFF
TRBV24-1,14,-,-,TRBJ2-1,TGTGCCACCAAGGCCGGAACGGGCTACAATGAGCAGTTCTTC,CATKAGTGYNEQFF
TRBV3-1/TRBV3-2,15,-,-,TRBJ2-1,TGTGCCAGCAGCCGATCACCCCGGTCGAACAATGAGCAGTTCTTC,CASSRSPRSNNEQFF
TRBV7-9,18,once,TRBD1,TRBJ2-5,TGTGCCAGCAGCCTAAGATTCGGACAGGGGGCCCCCCAAGAGACCCAGTACTTC,CASSLRFGQGAPQETQYF
TRBV6-5,14,-,TRBD1,TRBJ1-2,TGTGCCAGCAGCCCCGGACAGGGGTTTTTAGGCTACACCTTC,CASSPGQGFLGYTF
TRBV4-1,14,-,-,TRBJ2-2,TGCGCCAGCAGCCAAGGCAGGGGCACCGGGGAGCTGTTTTTT,CASSQGRGTGELFF